This T cell receptor beta chain is from a study of T-cell reconstitution after alpha-beta-depleted transplantation in children. Study-wide results and caveats: Several hundred rapidly expanded clones from non-depleted graft cells reportedly supplied alpha-beta T cells about two months post-transplant. A year post-transplant, T-cell counts and diversity derived mostly from newly produced T cells. The high TCRbeta diversity at day 60 in some patients came from surviving recipient T cells and thymic progenitors.

V shed 4 bases, J shed 5 bases, and the junction held 10 bases outside the gene matches. Germline V gene sequence: CDR1 SGHTA, CDR2 FQGNSA. This CDR3 is 15 amino acids long. Unique molecular identifiers were used to barcode this TCRbeta library. TCRdb ran MiXCR on the PCR reads and lists one entry per CDR3 protein. The sample shows some 120,000 distinct CDR3 sequences, around 9.8% of them seen only once. This clonotype was picked up many times. As yet, its antigen is unknown. The specimen was PBMCs, mostly from graft donor cells, collected 180 days after TCRalphabeta/CD19-depleted stem cell transplant. The gene calls are TRBV7-2 and TRBJ2-5, with 7 bases fitting TRBD2. This sequence originates from a girl under three years old who had a stem cell transplant for combined immunodeficiency, so the T cells may come from the graft donor. The CDR3 DNA is TGTGCCAGCAGCTCGTCGACTTGGGAGGGGGAGACCCAGTACTTC. Its protein product is CASSSSTWEGETQYF.